The clone carrying this TCR beta chain occurred a few times. These data belong to a study of tumour-infiltrating T cells in Burkitt lymphoma. Study as a whole: Overall and progression-free survival were predicted by productive clonality.

With 4 bases removed from V and 1 base from J, the gap between germline ends came to 8 bases. The V gene's germline CDR1 is SQVTM and CDR2 ANQGSEA. The CDR3 length is 14 residues. Sequencing used immunoSEQ multiplex PCR; TCRdb keeps in-frame clones, though not all of them. The table has 14,000 or so clones, over 30% seen once. The sequenced material came from tumor tissue. The chain employs TRBV29-1 and TRBJ2-6; D is undetermined. The receptor was derived from a human donor with diffuse large B-cell lymphoma. CDR3 sequence (DNA): TGCAGCGTTGGGTCGACTTCTGGGGCCAACGTCCTGACTTTC. As protein: CSVGSTSGANVLTF.